This entry is about one T cell receptor (beta chain). These data originate in a study of T and B cells in COVID-19 patients. Turning to the study itself: COVID-19 patients gave peripheral blood either during active infection or after recovery.

V shed 3 bases and J shed 7 bases, with 10 bases lying between them. This CDR3 is 14 amino acids long. Germline CDR1 MNHEY, CDR2 SVGAGI. Blood genomic DNA input for TRB amplification was about 220-500 ng. BIOMED2 TRB-A/B primer pools were used in multiplex TRB PCR. TCRdb re-called the multiplex PCR reads through MiXCR, storing one row per CDR3 protein. Here the sample spans around 10,000 distinct CDR3 sequences, around 35% being singletons. The V call is TRBV6-5, the J call TRBJ1-6; D unclear. The sample comprised blood. The origin of this receptor is a human donor with active COVID-19. This chain's CDR3 is CASSYQLLNSPLHF. CDR3 DNA sequence: TGTGCCAGCAGTTATCAACTTTTAAATTCACCCCTCCACTTT.